The TCR beta chain described here comes from a study of cytomegalovirus exposure and HLA in healthy donors. Findings and caveats of the study: Associated with cytomegalovirus, according to the listing, were 150 to 200 TCR beta chains. High sensitivity and specificity were reportedly achieved when the classifier diagnosed cytomegalovirus status.

From the 120-subject validation cohort, which was separate from the roughly 700-subject first cohort, the donors were drawn. The germline gives CDR1 LGHNA, CDR2 YNFKEQ. V lost 0 bases to trimming and J lost 7 bases; unmatched junction nucleotides: 3. This CDR3 has 16 amino acids. TCRdb's copy holds only in-frame clones and misses some; the assay was immunoSEQ multiplex PCR. The sample yields 65,000 to 70,000 clones, 90% to 95% seen once. In regard to this clone: Antigen unknown.

The chain couples TRBV4-2 to TRBJ1-4; TRBD1 matches at 12 bases. The sequenced sample was PBMCs. The origin of this receptor is a man between 18 and 35 years old in good health and CMV-seronegative. In DNA, the CDR3 is TGTGCCAGCAGCCAAGATCCGGGACAGGGGGCTGAAAAACTGTTTTTT. Translation gives CASSQDPGQGAEKLFF.